Listed here is a single T cell receptor beta chain. Its antigen remains unidentified. This sample is part of a study of shared clonotypes between healthy human individuals. Study-wide points: Limitation of the genetic and exposure-history diversity represented came from the few donors. As a rule, naive subsets had a larger estimated richness than memory subsets.

The genomic DNA of each subset was split evenly across several immunoSEQ plates. The repertoire was sequenced with immunoSEQ multiplex PCR; TCRdb's copy has only in-frame clones and lacks some. The data contain about 820,000 clones, approximately 92% of them singletons. CD45RO-negative cells were positively selected for CCR7, leaving out terminally differentiated effector memory CD45RA+ cells. Germline CDR1 is LNHDA and CDR2 is SQIVND (reference sequence). This CDR3 spans 16 amino acids. Trimming cost V 7 bases and J 4 bases; bases outside gene matches: 12. Sequencing was carried out using naive CD8+ T cells sorted from blood. The rearrangement links TRBV19 to TRBJ1-2, with 10 bases fitting TRBD1. The clonotype originates from a young man in good health. CDR3: CASTVSGDRGLYGYTF. DNA of the CDR3: TGTGCCAGTACCGTGTCGGGTGACAGGGGGCTCTATGGCTACACCTTC.